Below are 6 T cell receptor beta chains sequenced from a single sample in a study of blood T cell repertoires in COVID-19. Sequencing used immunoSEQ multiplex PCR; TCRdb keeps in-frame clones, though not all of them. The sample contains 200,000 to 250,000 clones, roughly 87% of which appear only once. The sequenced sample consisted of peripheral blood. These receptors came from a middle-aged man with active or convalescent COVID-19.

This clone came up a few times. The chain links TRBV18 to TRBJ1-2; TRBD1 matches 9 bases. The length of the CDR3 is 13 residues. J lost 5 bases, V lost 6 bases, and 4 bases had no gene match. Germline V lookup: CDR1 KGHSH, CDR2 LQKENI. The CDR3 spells CASSGTGRYGYTF. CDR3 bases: TGTGCCAGCTCCGGGACAGGGAGGTATGGCTACACCTTC.

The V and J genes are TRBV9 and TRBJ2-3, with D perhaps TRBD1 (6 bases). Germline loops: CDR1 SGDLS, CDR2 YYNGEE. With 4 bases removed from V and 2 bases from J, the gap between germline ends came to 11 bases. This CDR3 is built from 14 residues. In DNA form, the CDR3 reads TGTGCCAGCAGCCCCCAGGGGTACACAGATACGCAGTATTTT. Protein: CASSPQGYTDTQYF.

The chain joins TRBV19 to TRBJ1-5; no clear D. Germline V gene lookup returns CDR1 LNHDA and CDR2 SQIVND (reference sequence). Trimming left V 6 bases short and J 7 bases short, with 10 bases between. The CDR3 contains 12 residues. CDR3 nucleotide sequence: TGTGCCAGTAGCATACAGATGCAGCCCCAGCATTTT. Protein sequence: CASSIQMQPQHF.

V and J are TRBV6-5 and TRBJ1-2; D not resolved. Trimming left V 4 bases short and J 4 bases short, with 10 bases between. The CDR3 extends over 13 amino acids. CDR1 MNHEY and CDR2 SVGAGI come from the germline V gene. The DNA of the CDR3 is TGTGCCAGCAGTTCTACAGTCAGCTATGGCTACACCTTC. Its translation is CASSSTVSYGYTF.

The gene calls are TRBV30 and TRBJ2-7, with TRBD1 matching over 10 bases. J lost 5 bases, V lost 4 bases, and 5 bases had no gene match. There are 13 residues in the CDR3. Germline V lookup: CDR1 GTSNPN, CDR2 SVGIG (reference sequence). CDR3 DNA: TGTGCCTGGACCCGAGGGACAGGGGACGAGCAGTACTTC. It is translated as CAWTRGTGDEQYF.

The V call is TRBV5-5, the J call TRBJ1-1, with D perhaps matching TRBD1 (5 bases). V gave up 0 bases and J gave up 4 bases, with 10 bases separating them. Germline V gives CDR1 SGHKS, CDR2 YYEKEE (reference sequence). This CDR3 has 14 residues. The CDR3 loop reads CASSLGPGGTEAFF. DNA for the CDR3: TGTGCCAGCAGCTTGGGCCCCGGGGGCACTGAAGCTTTCTTT.